A selection of T cell receptor beta chains follows, all from one sample in a study of T cell clusters in autoimmune cytopenias. TCRdb re-called the multiplex PCR reads, yielding one record per CDR3 amino acid sequence without DNA. The table counts almost 15,000 distinct CDR3 sequences; roughly 2.1% lies in the top ten. The specimen sequenced was peripheral blood. These receptors came from a human donor with an autoimmune cytopenia or autoimmune hepatitis (not recorded which). Each CDR3 is given with its conserved first and last residue. The order of the fields is J gene, clone size, V gene, CDR3 protein. The size of a clone is reported for some rows only, either as once, few or many, or as a class for expanded clones.

J: TRBJ2-7; size: -; V: TRBV5-5; CDR3: CASSLWTSVAYEQYF
J: TRBJ2-5; size: -; V: TRBV20-1; CDR3: CSATPLGETQYF
J: TRBJ2-2; size: -; V: TRBV20-1; CDR3: CSARSNTGELFF
J: TRBJ2-7; size: -; V: TRBV18; CDR3: CASSPSGRANEQYF
J: TRBJ1-5; size: -; V: TRBV18; CDR3: CASSLDRGSNQPQHF
J: TRBJ1-6; size: -; V: TRBV27; CDR3: CASSLKRTVNSPLHF
J: TRBJ1-4; size: medium-sized; V: TRBV29-1; CDR3: CSVDGQGDEKLFF
J: TRBJ2-2; size: medium-sized; V: TRBV5-4; CDR3: CASGQLDTGELFF
J: TRBJ2-3; size: -; V: TRBV5-4; CDR3: CASSQRTPYSTDTQYF
J: TRBJ2-3; size: -; V: TRBV27; CDR3: CASSYSTSSPPTDTQYF
J: TRBJ1-1; size: -; V: TRBV6-5; CDR3: CASSVTDGAEAFF
J: TRBJ2-5; size: -; V: TRBV27; CDR3: CAIKGTGLETQYF
J: TRBJ1-4; size: -; V: TRBV6-6; CDR3: CASTLGAGEKLFF
J: TRBJ2-3; size: -; V: TRBV12-3/TRBV12-4; CDR3: CASSPWETSTDTQYF
J: TRBJ1-3; size: -; V: TRBV19; CDR3: CASRPGQGNTIYF
J: TRBJ2-2; size: medium-sized; V: TRBV19; CDR3: CASSSRGLGTTNTGELFF
J: TRBJ2-7; size: -; V: TRBV12-3/TRBV12-4; CDR3: CASSLGPSVYEQYF
J: TRBJ2-6; size: -; V: TRBV6-5; CDR3: CASSQGATGANVLTF
J: TRBJ2-3; size: -; V: TRBV18; CDR3: CASSPVSGGDTQYF
J: TRBJ1-1; size: -; V: TRBV18; CDR3: CASSTSQLGEAFF
J: TRBJ2-5; size: -; V: TRBV19; CDR3: CASSSWTSGQETQYF
J: TRBJ2-2; size: -; V: TRBV5-4; CDR3: CASSLPGQGSTGELFF
J: TRBJ2-3; size: medium-sized; V: TRBV29-1; CDR3: CSVVSGPDTQYF
J: TRBJ2-6; size: -; V: TRBV18; CDR3: CASSQRGPQGSGANVLTF
J: TRBJ2-1; size: -; V: TRBV5-1; CDR3: CASSYSSGRAAYNEQFF
J: TRBJ1-1; size: -; V: TRBV6-6; CDR3: CASTRQGRPTEAFF
J: TRBJ1-1; size: -; V: TRBV6-5; CDR3: CASSRDSVAPEAFF
J: TRBJ2-1; size: -; V: TRBV13; CDR3: CASSPPGRGDNEQFF
J: TRBJ2-7; size: -; V: TRBV29-1; CDR3: CSVAGTGGNEQYF
J: TRBJ2-7; size: -; V: TRBV20-1; CDR3: CSARALGLGYYYEQYF
J: TRBJ1-2; size: -; V: TRBV18; CDR3: CASSPTLPTGGFWQGYTF
J: TRBJ1-2; size: -; V: TRBV6-5; CDR3: CASSLARDNFGYTF
J: TRBJ2-7; size: -; V: TRBV18; CDR3: CASSPGPGREQYF
J: TRBJ2-1; size: -; V: TRBV5-6; CDR3: CASSLESGGPGNEQFF
J: TRBJ1-5; size: -; V: TRBV19; CDR3: CASSIAGGDPQHF
J: TRBJ2-7; size: -; V: TRBV7-6; CDR3: CASSLAPGQSYEQYF
J: TRBJ1-1; size: -; V: TRBV15; CDR3: CATSTSGTGATEAFF
J: TRBJ1-2; size: -; V: TRBV5-6; CDR3: CASSLGGRSGYGYTF
J: TRBJ2-2; size: -; V: TRBV6-4; CDR3: CASSVLQGAGELFF
J: TRBJ2-7; size: -; V: TRBV7-4; CDR3: CASSPQSGFYEQYF
J: TRBJ2-2; size: medium-sized; V: TRBV12-3/TRBV12-4; CDR3: CASRVLAGYNTGELFF
J: TRBJ1-4; size: -; V: TRBV30; CDR3: CAWSVGTRHHEKLFF
J: TRBJ1-5; size: -; V: TRBV6-1; CDR3: CASSLVRVQPQHF
J: TRBJ2-3; size: -; V: TRBV18; CDR3: CASSLWGAGDTQYF
J: TRBJ1-2; size: -; V: TRBV6-1; CDR3: CASRDRGRQGYTF
J: TRBJ2-5; size: -; V: TRBV18; CDR3: CASSPRGTEEYF
J: TRBJ2-2; size: -; V: TRBV6-5; CDR3: CASSSATSGMNTGELFF
J: TRBJ2-1; size: -; V: TRBV6-2/TRBV6-3; CDR3: CASSGTSDYNEQFF
J: TRBJ2-2; size: -; V: TRBV18; CDR3: CASSPGPEDTGELFF
J: TRBJ2-1; size: -; V: TRBV5-4; CDR3: CASSRERPCNEQFF
J: TRBJ2-1; size: -; V: TRBV13; CDR3: CASSMSGRARNEQFF
J: TRBJ1-2; size: -; V: TRBV5-1; CDR3: CASSLDAHSGYTF
J: TRBJ1-2; size: -; V: TRBV6-5; CDR3: CASTGQIYGYTF
J: TRBJ1-4; size: -; V: TRBV7-9; CDR3: CASSSIGQAVAQRKLFF
J: TRBJ1-4; size: -; V: TRBV30; CDR3: CAWSVGPINEKLFF
J: TRBJ2-1; size: -; V: TRBV6-5; CDR3: CASRLAGYNEQFF
J: TRBJ1-4; size: -; V: TRBV27; CDR3: CASSTKVTGVPEKLFF
J: TRBJ1-4; size: -; V: TRBV7-9; CDR3: CASSPPAGGIEKLFF